Below, one T cell receptor (beta chain) is given with its context. Generated by immunoSEQ multiplex PCR, the TCRdb table keeps only in-frame clones and is missing some. The sample shows 100,000 to 150,000 clones, 91% of them seen only once. This sample is drawn from a study of T cell responses to AZD1222 COVID-19 vaccine. The CDR3 totals 16 residues. Germline CDR1 is LNHDA and CDR2 is SQIVND (reference sequence). V gave up 5 bases and J gave up 7 bases, with 21 bases separating them. This TCR derives from an adult who received the AZD1222 COVID-19 vaccine. This specimen was peripheral blood, taken 28 days after the second AZD1222 dose. The chain couples TRBV19 to TRBJ2-1, with D perhaps TRBD2 (5 bases). The DNA of the CDR3 is TGTGCCAGTAGTCCCCAGAGGGAAGTGCGTGGGAATGAGCAGTTCTTC. This encodes CASSPQREVRGNEQFF.